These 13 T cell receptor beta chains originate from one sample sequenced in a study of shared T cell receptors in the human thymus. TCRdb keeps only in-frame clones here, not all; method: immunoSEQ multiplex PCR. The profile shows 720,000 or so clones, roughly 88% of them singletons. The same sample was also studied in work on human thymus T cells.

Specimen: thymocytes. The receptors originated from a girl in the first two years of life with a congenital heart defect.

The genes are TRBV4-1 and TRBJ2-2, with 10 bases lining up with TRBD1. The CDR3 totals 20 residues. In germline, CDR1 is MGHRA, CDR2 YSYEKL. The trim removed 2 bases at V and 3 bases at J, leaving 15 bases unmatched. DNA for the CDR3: TGCGCCAGCAGCCAATTTGTAAGACAGGGGGCGCATTGTTACACCGGGGAGCTGTTTTTT. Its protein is CASSQFVRQGAHCYTGELFF.

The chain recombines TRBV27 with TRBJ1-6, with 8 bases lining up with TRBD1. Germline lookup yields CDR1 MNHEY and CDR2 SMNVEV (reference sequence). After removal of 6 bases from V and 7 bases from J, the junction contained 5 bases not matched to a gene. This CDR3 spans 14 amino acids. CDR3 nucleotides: TGTGCCAGCAGCCCGGACAGGGCAAATTCACCCCTCCACTTT. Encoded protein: CASSPDRANSPLHF.

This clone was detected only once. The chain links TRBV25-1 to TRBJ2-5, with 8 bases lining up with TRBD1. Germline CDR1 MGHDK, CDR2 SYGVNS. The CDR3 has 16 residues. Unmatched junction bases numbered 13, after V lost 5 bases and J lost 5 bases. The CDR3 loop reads CASSKTKTGAVETQYF. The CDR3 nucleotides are TGTGCCAGCAGTAAAACTAAGACAGGGGCGGTTGAGACCCAGTACTTC.

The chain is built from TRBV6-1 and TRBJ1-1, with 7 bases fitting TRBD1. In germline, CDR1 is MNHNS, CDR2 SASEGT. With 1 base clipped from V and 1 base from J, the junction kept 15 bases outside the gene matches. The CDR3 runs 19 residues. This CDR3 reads CASSEGGPVGTAQNTEAFF. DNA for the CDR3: TGTGCCAGCAGTGAAGGTGGGCCCGTCGGGACAGCGCAGAACACTGAAGCTTTCTTT.

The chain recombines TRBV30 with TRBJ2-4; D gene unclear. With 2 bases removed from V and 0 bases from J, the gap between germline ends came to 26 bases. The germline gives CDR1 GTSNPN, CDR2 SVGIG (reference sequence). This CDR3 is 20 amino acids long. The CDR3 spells CAWSPPERNCETLAKNIQYF. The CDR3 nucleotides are TGTGCCTGGAGTCCCCCTGAAAGAAACTGCGAAACCTTAGCCAAAAACATTCAGTACTTC. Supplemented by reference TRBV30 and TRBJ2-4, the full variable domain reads SQTIHQWPATLVQPVGSPLSLECTVEGTSNPNLYWYRQAAGRGLQLLFYSVGIGQISSEVPQNLSASRPQDRQFILSSKKLLLSDSGFYLCAWSPPERNCETLAKNIQYFGAGTRLSVL.

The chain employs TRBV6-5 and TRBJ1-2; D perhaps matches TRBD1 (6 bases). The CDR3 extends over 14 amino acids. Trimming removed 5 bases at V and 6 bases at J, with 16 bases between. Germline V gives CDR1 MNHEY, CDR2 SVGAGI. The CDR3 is CASSARGTGHGYTF. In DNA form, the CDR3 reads TGTGCCAGCAGTGCTCGGGGCACAGGGCATGGCTACACCTTC.

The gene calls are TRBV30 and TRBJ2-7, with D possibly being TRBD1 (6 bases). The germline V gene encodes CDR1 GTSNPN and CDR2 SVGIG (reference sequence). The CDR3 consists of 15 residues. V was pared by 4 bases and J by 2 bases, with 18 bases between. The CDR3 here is CAWTRSDRPAYEQYF. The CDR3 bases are TGTGCCTGGACGCGCTCGGACAGACCCGCCTACGAGCAGTACTTC. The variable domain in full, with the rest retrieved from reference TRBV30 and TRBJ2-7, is SQTIHQWPATLVQPVGSPLSLECTVEGTSNPNLYWYRQAAGRGLQLLFYSVGIGQISSEVPQNLSASRPQDRQFILSSKKLLLSDSGFYLCAWTRSDRPAYEQYFGPGTRLTVT.

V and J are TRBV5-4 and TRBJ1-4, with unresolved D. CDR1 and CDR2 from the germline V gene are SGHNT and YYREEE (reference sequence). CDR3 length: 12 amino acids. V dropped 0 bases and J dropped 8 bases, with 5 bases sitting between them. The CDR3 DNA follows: TGTGCCAGCAGCTTGGCCGGGGAAAAACTGTTTTTT. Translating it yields CASSLAGEKLFF. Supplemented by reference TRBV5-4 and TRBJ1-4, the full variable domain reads ETGVTQSPTHLIKTRGQQVTLRCSSQSGHNTVSWYQQALGQGPQFIFQYYREEENGRGNFPPRFSGLQFPNYSSELNVNALELDDSALYLCASSLAGEKLFFGSGTQLSVL.

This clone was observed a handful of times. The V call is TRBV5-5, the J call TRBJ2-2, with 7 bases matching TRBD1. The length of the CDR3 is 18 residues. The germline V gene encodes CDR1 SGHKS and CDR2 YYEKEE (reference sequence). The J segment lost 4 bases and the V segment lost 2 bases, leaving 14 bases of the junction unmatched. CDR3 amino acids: CASSFPQPGQKSTGELFF. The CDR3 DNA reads TGTGCCAGCAGCTTTCCCCAACCGGGACAGAAGTCCACCGGGGAGCTGTTTTTT.

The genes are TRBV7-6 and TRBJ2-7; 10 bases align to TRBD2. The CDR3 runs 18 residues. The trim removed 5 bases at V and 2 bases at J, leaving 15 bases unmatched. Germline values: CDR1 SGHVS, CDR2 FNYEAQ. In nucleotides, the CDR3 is TGTGCCAGCAGCCCCCCTGGTTCTACTAGCGGGGAGACCTACGAGCAGTACTTC. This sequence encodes CASSPPGSTSGETYEQYF. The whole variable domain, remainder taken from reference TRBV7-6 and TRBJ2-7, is GAGVSQSPRYKVTKRGQDVALRCDPISGHVSLYWYRQALGQGPEFLTYFNYEAQQDKSGLPNDRFSAERPEGSISTLTIQRTEQRDSAMYRCASSPPGSTSGETYEQYFGPGTRLTVT.

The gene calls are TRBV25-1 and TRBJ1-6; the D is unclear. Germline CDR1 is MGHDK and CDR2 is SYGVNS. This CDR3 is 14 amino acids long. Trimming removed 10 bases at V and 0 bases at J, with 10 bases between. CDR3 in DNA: TGTGCCACCAACGGGTCCTCCTATAATTCACCCCTCCACTTT. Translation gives CATNGSSYNSPLHF.

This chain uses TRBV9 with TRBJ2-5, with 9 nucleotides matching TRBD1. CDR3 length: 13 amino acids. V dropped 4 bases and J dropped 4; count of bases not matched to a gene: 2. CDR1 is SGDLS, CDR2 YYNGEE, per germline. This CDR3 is CASSPGQGETQYF. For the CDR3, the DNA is TGTGCCAGCAGCCCGGGACAGGGAGAGACCCAGTACTTC.

The CDR3 reads CASSSWREAFF. In DNA form, the CDR3 reads TGTGCCAGCAGTTCGTGGAGGGAAGCTTTCTTT. The chain couples TRBV27 to TRBJ1-1; D remains ambiguous. The V gene's germline CDR1 is MNHEY and CDR2 SMNVEV (reference sequence). Trimming took off 4 bases at V and 8 bases at J, with 8 bases between the two ends. The CDR3 length is 11 residues.